The 27 T cell receptor beta chains in this list originate from one sample, sequenced in a study of cytomegalovirus exposure and HLA in healthy donors (dated by TCRdb to about 2017). Library preparation was by the immunoSEQ multiplex PCR assay. For the multiplex PCR, a mixture combining 60 forward primers for TCR Vbeta segments and 13 reverse primers for TCR Jbeta segments was used. The table was pulled from immuneACCESS by TCRdb, which kept in-frame rearrangements only. Such tables lose some clones; where checked, under half of the loss comes from unresolved V genes, and the rest has no known cause. The sample includes 150,000 to 200,000 clones, with 60% to 80% observed a single time. The ten largest account for about 1.3% of the sample. The source material was PBMCs. The receptor set was obtained from a male donor in good health and CMV-seronegative.

The chain couples TRBV29-1 to TRBJ2-1, with TRBD1 matching over 9 bases. Germline trimming cut 6 bases from V and 8 bases from J; bases unmatched to any gene: 11. Germline CDR1 SQVTM, CDR2 ANQGSEA. This CDR3 is built from 14 residues. The CDR3 loop is CSVRRTGAADEQFF. The DNA for the CDR3 is TGCAGCGTAAGGAGGACAGGGGCCGCGGATGAGCAGTTCTTC.

J is TRBJ1-4 and V is TRBV7-9, with D uncertain. Per the germline V gene, CDR1 is SEHNR and CDR2 is FQNEAQ (reference sequence). Between the trimmed V and J ends, which lost 5 bases and 1 base, there was a span of 11 bases. The CDR3 totals 15 residues. DNA for the CDR3: TGTGCCAGCAGCCCGCAGGTCGGAACTAATGAAAAACTGTTTTTT. Its translation is CASSPQVGTNEKLFF. Supplemented by reference TRBV7-9 and TRBJ1-4, the full variable domain reads DTGVSQNPRHKITKRGQNVTFRCDPISEHNRLYWYRQTLGQGPEFLTYFQNEAQLEKSRLLSDRFSAERPKGSFSTLEIQRTEQGDSAMYLCASSPQVGTNEKLFFGSGTQLSVL.

The chain joins TRBV6-5 to TRBJ2-1; 15 bases map to TRBD2. Germline V gives CDR1 MNHEY, CDR2 SVGAGI. V lost 2 bases to trimming and J lost 10 bases; unmatched junction nucleotides: 6. This CDR3 has 16 amino acids. The CDR3 coding sequence is TGTGCCAGCAGTTACCGGACTAGCGGGAGGGCCCGGGAGCAGTTCTTC. Its translation is CASSYRTSGRAREQFF.

This clone has just a few counts. The V call is TRBV9, the J call TRBJ1-1; TRBD1 matches at 11 bases. V was clipped by 3 bases and J by 4 bases; unmatched bases: 5. The CDR3 contains 15 residues. Germline V gives CDR1 SGDLS, CDR2 YYNGEE. The CDR3 reads CASSGDRGRFTEAFF. The CDR3 nucleotides read TGTGCCAGCAGCGGGGACAGGGGGAGATTCACTGAAGCTTTCTTT.

The V call is TRBV6-1, the J call TRBJ2-7, with a weak D call TRBD1 (6 bases). Germline-derived CDR1 and CDR2 are MNHNS and SASEGT. The germline V and J ends were trimmed by 6 bases and 2 bases, with 11 bases remaining between them. The CDR3 runs 13 residues. The CDR3 loop reads CASRTGQTYEQYF. The CDR3 DNA reads TGTGCCAGCAGGACTGGACAGACCTACGAGCAGTACTTC.

The rearrangement joins TRBV6-5 to TRBJ2-5; tentatively, D is TRBD2 (6 bases). The CDR3 length is 14 residues. The germline CDR1 and CDR2 sequences are MNHEY and SVGAGI. The V end was cut by 4 bases, the J end by 4 bases, with 13 bases between. This CDR3 reads CASSSDQEGETQYF. The CDR3 DNA reads as TGTGCCAGCAGTTCCGACCAGGAGGGAGAGACCCAGTACTTC.

This chain connects TRBV5-6 to TRBJ2-6, with 8 bases matching TRBD2. CDR1 and CDR2 from the germline V gene are SGHDT and YYEEEE. The CDR3 is made up of 19 amino acids. The junction had 15 bases not matched to a gene; V was cut back by 3 bases and J by 4 bases. In DNA, the CDR3 is TGTGCCAGCAGCTCGCTAGGAGGCAGCGGGGGAGAAGGGGCCAACGTCCTGACTTTC. This translates into CASSSLGGSGGEGANVLTF.

J is TRBJ2-5 and V is TRBV11-2; 9 positions match TRBD1. The CDR3 has 15 residues. Germline CDR1 and CDR2: SGHAT and FQNNGV. J was trimmed by 3 bases and V by 1 base; bases with no gene match: 3. For the CDR3, the DNA is TGTGCCAGCAGCTTAGGGGACAGGGTAAAAGAGACCCAGTACTTC. Protein product: CASSLGDRVKETQYF.

This clone was counted only a few times. The DNA of the CDR3 is TGTGCCTGGAGTGCCCTAGCGGGAGGCACCGGGGAGCTGTTTTTT. Protein product: CAWSALAGGTGELFF. The chain employs TRBV30 and TRBJ2-2; 11 bases align to TRBD2. Germline V CDR1 and CDR2: GTSNPN, SVGIG (reference sequence). The CDR3 loop spans 15 amino acids. After removal of 1 base from V and 4 bases from J, the junction contained 2 bases not matched to a gene.

The V call is TRBV25-1, the J call TRBJ1-1; a possible D gene is TRBD1 (6 bases). Germline lookup yields CDR1 MGHDK and CDR2 SYGVNS. With 6 bases removed from V and 1 base from J, the gap between germline ends came to 18 bases. This CDR3 has 16 amino acids. CDR3 sequence: CASRTGLLRENTEAFF. DNA of the CDR3: TGTGCCAGCAGGACAGGACTCCTTAGGGAGAACACTGAAGCTTTCTTT.

The chain joins TRBV19 to TRBJ2-2; 8 bases fit TRBD1. The CDR3 has 16 residues. The trim removed 6 bases at V and 4 bases at J, leaving 10 bases unmatched. CDR1 and CDR2 from the germline V gene are LNHDA and SQIVND (reference sequence). CDR3: CASRLRPDRATGELFF. The CDR3 nucleotides read TGTGCCAGTAGGCTGCGCCCGGACAGGGCCACCGGGGAGCTGTTTTTT.

A few counts support this clone. The chain's CDR3 is CASSLSGAVGNEQFF. DNA for the CDR3: TGTGCCAGCAGCTTAAGCGGTGCCGTCGGCAATGAGCAGTTCTTC. The rearrangement joins TRBV7-2 to TRBJ2-1; a possible D gene is TRBD2 (5 bases). The length of the CDR3 is 15 residues. Germline CDR1 SGHTA, CDR2 FQGNSA. The germline V and J ends were trimmed by 2 bases and 6 bases, with 14 bases remaining between them.

The gene calls are TRBV19 and TRBJ2-3; 9 bases map to TRBD2. CDR1 LNHDA and CDR2 SQIVND come from the germline V gene (reference sequence). The CDR3 runs 14 residues. J was trimmed by 3 bases and V by 7 bases; bases with no gene match: 5. This CDR3 is CASTRGGRTDTQYF. The CDR3 nucleotides are TGTGCCAGTACGCGGGGGGGCAGGACAGATACGCAGTATTTT.

The chain uses TRBV6-4 and TRBJ2-2; 8 bases align to TRBD1. V gave up 5 bases and J gave up 0 bases; unmatched junction bases: 8. The CDR3 has 17 residues. Germline assignment: CDR1 MRHNA and CDR2 SNTAGT. CDR3 region: CASSQKGQGANTGELFF. In nucleotides, the CDR3 is TGTGCCAGCAGTCAAAAAGGACAGGGCGCGAACACCGGGGAGCTGTTTTTT.

This clone turned up a few times. The rearrangement joins TRBV4-3 to TRBJ1-2; D is unclear. CDR3 length equals 13 residues. Deletions cut 2 bases from V and 7 bases from J, with 11 bases between. Germline V gives CDR1 LGHNA, CDR2 YSLEER. The chain's CDR3 is CASSQTGVSGYTF. CDR3 in DNA: TGCGCCAGCAGCCAAACGGGTGTGAGTGGCTACACCTTC.

This clone was counted a single time. This chain joins TRBV6-5 and TRBJ2-3; possible D gene TRBD2, 5 bases. The V gene's germline CDR1 is MNHEY and CDR2 SVGAGI. Trimming left V 8 bases short and J 0 bases short, with 6 bases between. The CDR3 sequence is 12 residues long. This CDR3 reads CASGRSTDTQYF. In DNA form, the CDR3 reads TGTGCCAGCGGGAGAAGCACAGATACGCAGTATTTT.

The genes are TRBV6-5 and TRBJ2-1; 15 nucleotides agree with TRBD2. Trimming removed 2 bases from V and 4 bases from J; junction bases left unmatched: 0. The CDR3 totals 16 residues. The germline gives CDR1 MNHEY, CDR2 SVGAGI. DNA of the CDR3: TGTGCCAGCAGTTACGGACTAGCGGGAGGGTACAATGAGCAGTTCTTC. Translating gives CASSYGLAGGYNEQFF.

This chain links TRBV7-6 with TRBJ1-2; 7 nucleotides align to TRBD1. Looked up from germline, CDR1 is SGHVS and CDR2 is FNYEAQ. This CDR3 contains 15 residues. J was trimmed by 0 bases and V by 5 bases; bases with no gene match: 6. The CDR3 protein is CASSPRQGSNYGYTF. CDR3 sequence (DNA): TGTGCCAGCAGCCCACGACAGGGATCTAACTATGGCTACACCTTC.

The J gene is TRBJ1-1, the V gene TRBV7-8, with TRBD1 matching over 10 bases. Trimming at V came to 2 bases and at J to 6 bases, leaving 6 bases not matched to a gene. CDR1 is SGHVS and CDR2 is FQNEAQ in the germline V gene. The CDR3 has 15 residues. DNA for the CDR3: TGTGCCAGCAGCTTATTCCGGGACAGGGGCGCTGAAGCTTTCTTT. Residues: CASSLFRDRGAEAFF.

CDR3 nucleotides: TGTGCCAGCAGTGATAGAGGGGAGGTTAACATTCAGTACTTC. Protein: CASSDRGEVNIQYF. The genes are TRBV6-1 and TRBJ2-4; D is possibly TRBD2 (6 bases). The germline CDR1 and CDR2 sequences are MNHNS and SASEGT. The CDR3 totals 14 residues. V dropped 3 bases and J dropped 7 bases, with 13 bases sitting between them.

The rearrangement links TRBV6-6 to TRBJ2-7; D remains ambiguous. The CDR3 consists of 14 residues. V was clipped by 2 bases and J by 6 bases, with 14 bases between them. Germline V gives CDR1 MNHNY, CDR2 SVGAGI (reference sequence). The CDR3 DNA reads TGTGCCAGCAGTTACCTGCCTCACTCTAGCGAGCAGTACTTC. This codes for CASSYLPHSSEQYF.

V is TRBV2 and J is TRBJ2-7; no clear D. V lost 6 bases and J 3 bases, leaving 6 bases between the germline ends. This CDR3 contains 11 residues. Germline V gives CDR1 SNHLY, CDR2 FYNNEI. CDR3 DNA: TGTGCCAGCAGCCATCACTACGAGCAGTACTTC. It yields the protein CASSHHYEQYF.

The chain is built from TRBV28 and TRBJ1-3, with D perhaps matching TRBD1 (5 bases). V lost 6 bases, J lost 0 bases, and 9 bases lay in between. Germline values: CDR1 MDHEN, CDR2 SYDVKM. The CDR3 consists of 14 residues. The CDR3 loop is CASRTQVSGNTIYF. The CDR3 DNA reads TGTGCCAGCAGGACACAGGTCTCTGGAAACACCATATATTTT.

The chain employs TRBV19 and TRBJ1-6; 9 bases map to TRBD1. Trimming removed 3 bases from V and 6 bases from J; junction bases left unmatched: 3. Germline V gives CDR1 LNHDA, CDR2 SQIVND (reference sequence). The length of the CDR3 is 15 residues. The CDR3 reads CASSMGQGVNSPLHF. CDR3 DNA sequence: TGTGCCAGTAGTATGGGACAGGGTGTTAATTCACCCCTCCACTTT.

The V and J genes are TRBV7-2 and TRBJ2-7, with a weak D call TRBD2 (6 bases). Trimming left V 0 bases short and J 5 bases short, with 11 bases between. The CDR3 has 14 amino acids. Germline lookup yields CDR1 SGHTA and CDR2 FQGNSA. The CDR3 DNA is TGTGCCAGCAGCTTAGCTGGGGGGTTGGACGAGCAGTACTTC. It translates to CASSLAGGLDEQYF.

The chain links TRBV13 to TRBJ1-4; 7 nucleotides agree with TRBD1. The CDR3 extends over 15 amino acids. Germline CDR1 and CDR2: PRHDT and FYEKMQ (reference sequence). V was pared by 4 bases and J by 6 bases, with 8 bases of the junction left unmatched. CDR3 nucleotide sequence: TGTGCCAGCAGCTCAAGGACAGGCCCCCATGAAAAACTGTTTTTT. The encoded protein is CASSSRTGPHEKLFF.

This sequence joins TRBV4-3 and TRBJ2-3; 8 bases are shared with TRBD2. Germline-derived CDR1 and CDR2 are LGHNA and YSLEER. Unmatched junction bases numbered 9, after V lost 4 bases and J lost 3 bases. The CDR3 covers 16 residues. In nucleotides, the CDR3 is TGCGCCAGCAGCCCGCGGGGGGCAGGGTGGACAGATACGCAGTATTTT. This encodes CASSPRGAGWTDTQYF.